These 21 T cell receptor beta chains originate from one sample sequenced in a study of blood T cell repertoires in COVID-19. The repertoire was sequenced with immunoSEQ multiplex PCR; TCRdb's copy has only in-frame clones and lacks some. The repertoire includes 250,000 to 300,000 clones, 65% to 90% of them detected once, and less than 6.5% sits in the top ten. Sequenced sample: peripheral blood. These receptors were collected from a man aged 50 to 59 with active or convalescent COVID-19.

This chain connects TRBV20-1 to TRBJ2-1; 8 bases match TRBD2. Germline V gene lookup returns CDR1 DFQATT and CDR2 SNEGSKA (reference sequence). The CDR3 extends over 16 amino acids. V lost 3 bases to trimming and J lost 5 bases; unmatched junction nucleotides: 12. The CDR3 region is CSASPVYGGRHNEQFF. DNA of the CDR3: TGCAGTGCTAGTCCCGTCTACGGCGGGAGGCACAATGAGCAGTTCTTC.

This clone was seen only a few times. This CDR3 reads CAWKESGDSPLHF. CDR3 nucleotide sequence: TGTGCCTGGAAAGAGTCAGGGGATTCACCCCTCCACTTT. The chain couples TRBV30 to TRBJ1-6; perhaps TRBD1 as D (6 bases). V was cut by 4 bases and J by 8 bases, with 12 bases left in between. Germline-derived CDR1 and CDR2 are GTSNPN and SVGIG (reference sequence). The CDR3 consists of 13 residues. The variable domain in full, completed from reference TRBV30 and TRBJ1-6, reads SQTIHQWPATLVQPVGSPLSLECTVEGTSNPNLYWYRQAAGRGLQLLFYSVGIGQISSEVPQNLSASRPQDRQFILSSKKLLLSDSGFYLCAWKESGDSPLHFGNGTRLTVT.

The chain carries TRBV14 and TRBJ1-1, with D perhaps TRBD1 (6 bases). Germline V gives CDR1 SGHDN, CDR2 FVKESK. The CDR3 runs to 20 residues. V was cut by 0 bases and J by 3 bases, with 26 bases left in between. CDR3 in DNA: TGTGCCAGCAGCCAAGATAGGGCCGGGGTCTTCGCCCAGGGGTACACTGAAGCTTTCTTT. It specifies CASSQDRAGVFAQGYTEAFF.

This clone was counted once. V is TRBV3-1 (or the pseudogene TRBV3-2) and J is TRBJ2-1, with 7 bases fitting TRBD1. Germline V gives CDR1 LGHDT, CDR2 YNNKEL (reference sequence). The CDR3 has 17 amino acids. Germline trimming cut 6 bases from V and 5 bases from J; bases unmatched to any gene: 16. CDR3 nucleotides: TGTGCCAGCAGGCAAATGGGACAGCCAAGTCAAAACAATGAGCAGTTCTTC. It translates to CASRQMGQPSQNNEQFF.

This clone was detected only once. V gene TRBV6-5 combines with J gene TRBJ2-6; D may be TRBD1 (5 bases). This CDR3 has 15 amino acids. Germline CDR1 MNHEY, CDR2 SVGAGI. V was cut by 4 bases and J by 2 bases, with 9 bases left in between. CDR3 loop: CASSSIGAGANVLTF. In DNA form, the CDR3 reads TGTGCCAGCAGTTCTATAGGGGCTGGGGCCAACGTCCTGACTTTC.

DNA for the CDR3: TGCAGTGCTAGTCAGGGGCAGGGGGATCAGCCCCAGCATTTT. It is translated as CSASQGQGDQPQHF. The J gene is TRBJ1-5, the V gene TRBV20-1, with TRBD1 matching 7 bases. Trimming removed 3 bases from V and 5 bases from J; junction bases left unmatched: 7. Germline CDR1 and CDR2: DFQATT and SNEGSKA (reference sequence). This CDR3 contains 14 residues.

CDR3 nucleotides: TGTGCCAGCAGTGAAACTAGCGGGAGAGGGGGGGAGCAGTACTTC. Its protein product is CASSETSGRGGEQYF. The chain uses TRBV6-1 and TRBJ2-7; 11 bases agree with TRBD2. CDR3 length: 15 amino acids. Germline V lookup: CDR1 MNHNS, CDR2 SASEGT. J lost 7 bases, V lost 2 bases, and 7 bases had no gene match.

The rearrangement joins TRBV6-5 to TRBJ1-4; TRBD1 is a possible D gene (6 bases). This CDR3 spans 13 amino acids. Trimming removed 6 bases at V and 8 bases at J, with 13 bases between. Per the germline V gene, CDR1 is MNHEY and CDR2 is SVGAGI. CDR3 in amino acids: CASRDRTGEKLFF. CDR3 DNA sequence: TGTGCCAGCAGAGATCGAACAGGGGAAAAACTGTTTTTT.

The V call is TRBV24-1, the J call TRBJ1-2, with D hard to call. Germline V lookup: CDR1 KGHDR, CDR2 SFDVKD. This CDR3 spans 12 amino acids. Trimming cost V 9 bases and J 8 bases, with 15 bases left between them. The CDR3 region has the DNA TGTGCCACCTTGGACTCCCTCGGGGGCTACACCTTC. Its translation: CATLDSLGGYTF.

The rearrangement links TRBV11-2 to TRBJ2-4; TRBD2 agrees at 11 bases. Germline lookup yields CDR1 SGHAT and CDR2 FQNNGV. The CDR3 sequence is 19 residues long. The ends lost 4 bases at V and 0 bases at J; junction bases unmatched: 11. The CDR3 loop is CASSSTPGLAAKAKNIQYF. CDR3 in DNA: TGTGCCAGCAGCTCAACCCCGGGACTAGCGGCAAAAGCCAAAAACATTCAGTACTTC.

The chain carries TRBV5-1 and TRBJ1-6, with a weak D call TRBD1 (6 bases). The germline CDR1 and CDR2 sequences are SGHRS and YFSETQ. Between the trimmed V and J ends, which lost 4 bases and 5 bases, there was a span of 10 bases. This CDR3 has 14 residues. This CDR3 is CASSGGQNNSPLHF. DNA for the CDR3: TGCGCCAGCAGCGGGGGACAAAATAATTCACCCCTCCACTTT.

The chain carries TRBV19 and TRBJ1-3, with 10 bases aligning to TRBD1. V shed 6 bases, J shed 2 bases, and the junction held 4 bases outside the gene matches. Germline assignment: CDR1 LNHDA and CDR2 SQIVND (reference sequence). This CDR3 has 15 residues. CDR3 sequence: CASSYDRGPGNTIYF. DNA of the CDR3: TGTGCCAGTAGCTACGACAGGGGGCCTGGAAACACCATATATTTT.

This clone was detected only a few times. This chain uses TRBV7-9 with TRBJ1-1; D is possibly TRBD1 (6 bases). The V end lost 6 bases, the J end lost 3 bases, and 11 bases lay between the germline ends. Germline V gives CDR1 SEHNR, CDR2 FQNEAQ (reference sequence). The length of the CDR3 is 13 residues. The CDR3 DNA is TGTGCCAGCAGGCGGAACAGGGACACTGAAGCTTTCTTT. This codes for CASRRNRDTEAFF.

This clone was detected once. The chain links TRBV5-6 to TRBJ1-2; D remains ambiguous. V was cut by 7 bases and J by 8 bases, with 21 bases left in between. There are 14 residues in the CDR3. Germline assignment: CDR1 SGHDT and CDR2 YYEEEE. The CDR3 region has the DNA TGTGCCAGCCGCCGGCAGCTGGAGGTTGGGGGCTACACCTTC. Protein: CASRRQLEVGGYTF.

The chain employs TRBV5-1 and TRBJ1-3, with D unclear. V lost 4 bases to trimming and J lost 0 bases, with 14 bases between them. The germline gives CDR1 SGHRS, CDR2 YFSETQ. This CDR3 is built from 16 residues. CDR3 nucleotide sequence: TGCGCCAGCAGCGCCCCGGGAACGGGCTCTGGAAACACCATATATTTT. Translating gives CASSAPGTGSGNTIYF.

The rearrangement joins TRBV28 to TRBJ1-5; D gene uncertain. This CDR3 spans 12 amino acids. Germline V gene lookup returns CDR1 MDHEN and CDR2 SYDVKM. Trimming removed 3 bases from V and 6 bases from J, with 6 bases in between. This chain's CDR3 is CASSLNTQPQHF. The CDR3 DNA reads TGTGCCAGCAGTTTGAACACTCAGCCCCAGCATTTT.

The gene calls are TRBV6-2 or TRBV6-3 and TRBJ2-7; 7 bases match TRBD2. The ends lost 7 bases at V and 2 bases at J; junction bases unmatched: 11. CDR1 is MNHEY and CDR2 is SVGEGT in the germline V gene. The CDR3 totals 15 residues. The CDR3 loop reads CASTPSAGGTYEQYF. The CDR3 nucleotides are TGTGCCAGCACCCCCTCCGCCGGGGGGACCTACGAGCAGTACTTC.

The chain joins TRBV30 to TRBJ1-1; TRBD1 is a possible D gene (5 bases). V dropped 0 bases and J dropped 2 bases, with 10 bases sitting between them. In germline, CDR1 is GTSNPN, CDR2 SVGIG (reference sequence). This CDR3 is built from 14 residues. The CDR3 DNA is TGTGCCTGGAGTGTAGGGGCAACAAACACTGAAGCTTTCTTT. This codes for CAWSVGATNTEAFF. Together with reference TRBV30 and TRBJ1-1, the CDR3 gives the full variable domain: SQTIHQWPATLVQPVGSPLSLECTVEGTSNPNLYWYRQAAGRGLQLLFYSVGIGQISSEVPQNLSASRPQDRQFILSSKKLLLSDSGFYLCAWSVGATNTEAFFGQGTRLTVV.

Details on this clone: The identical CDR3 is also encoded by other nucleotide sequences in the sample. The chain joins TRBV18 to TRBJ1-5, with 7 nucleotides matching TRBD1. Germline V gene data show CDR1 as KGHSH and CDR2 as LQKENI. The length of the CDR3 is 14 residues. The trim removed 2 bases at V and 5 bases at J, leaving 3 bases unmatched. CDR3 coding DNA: TGTGCCAGCTCACCAGGACAGGTCGATCAGCCCCAGCATTTT. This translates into CASSPGQVDQPQHF.

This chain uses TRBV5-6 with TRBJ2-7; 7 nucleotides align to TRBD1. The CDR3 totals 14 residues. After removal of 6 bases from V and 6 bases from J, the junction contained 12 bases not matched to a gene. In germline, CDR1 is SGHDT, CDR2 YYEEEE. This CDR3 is CASIRQGSLGEQYF. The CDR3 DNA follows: TGTGCCAGCATAAGACAGGGTTCCCTGGGCGAGCAGTACTTC.

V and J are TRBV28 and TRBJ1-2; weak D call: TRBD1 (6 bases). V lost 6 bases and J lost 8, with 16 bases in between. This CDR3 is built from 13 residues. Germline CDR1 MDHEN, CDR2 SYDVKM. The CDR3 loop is CASSQSGTIGYTF. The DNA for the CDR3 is TGTGCCAGCAGCCAATCCGGGACAATCGGCTACACCTTC.